The source of this T cell receptor beta chain is a study of cytotoxic CD8 clonotypes in ibrutinib-treated CLL. On the study more broadly: Treatment had run for a median about twelve months, range 6 to 36, when response samples were taken.

This CDR3 is 14 amino acids long. Trimming removed 3 bases at V and 7 bases at J, with 13 bases between. The V gene's germline CDR1 is LNHDA and CDR2 SQIVND (reference sequence). Roughly 2.2 micrograms of genomic DNA (from cryopreserved PBMCs) were used for TCR beta libraries. Sequencing used immunoSEQ multiplex PCR; TCRdb keeps in-frame clones, though not all of them. The sample consists of about 140,000 clones, about 72% of them appearing once. This sequence was found in a human donor with chronic lymphocytic leukemia. The material sequenced was PBMCs, taken after 12 months of ibrutinib treatment. The genes are TRBV19 and TRBJ1-5; D gene ambiguous. This CDR3 reads CASSIGELGQPQHF. CDR3 sequence (DNA): TGTGCCAGTAGTATCGGGGAACTGGGGCAGCCCCAGCATTTT.